This T cell receptor (beta chain) was captured in a study of CD8 T cells in Susac syndrome. This clonotype appeared a single time. Its antigen remains unknown. Roughly 0.5 to 1 ug RNA was reverse transcribed with random hexamers. Amplification of the TCR beta CDR3 was carried out by immunoSEQ multiplex PCR, which spanned a total of 54 Vbeta and 13 Jbeta segments. TCRdb fed the immunoSEQ multiplex PCR reads into MiXCR, producing one record per CDR3 protein. The data contain over 95,000 distinct CDR3 sequences, 80% to 95% of them singletons. V gave up 0 bases and J gave up 7 bases, with 13 bases separating them. Germline V gives CDR1 SGHNT, CDR2 YYREEE (reference sequence). The CDR3 has 14 amino acids. Overall study results and limits: The TCR sequencing and HLA analysis in the study involved a relatively small number of individuals, as the study acknowledged.

CD8+ and CD4+ T cells taken from blood had their TCR beta sequenced. The controls, all healthy donors, were matched for age and sex. The chain joins TRBV5-4 to TRBJ2-5; D unresolved. The clonotype comes from a human donor in good health. The material sequenced was CD4+ T cells from PBMCs. In DNA, the CDR3 is TGTGCCAGCAGCTTGGCGTCCGCGCCCGGGACCCAGTACTTC. This codes for CASSLASAPGTQYF.